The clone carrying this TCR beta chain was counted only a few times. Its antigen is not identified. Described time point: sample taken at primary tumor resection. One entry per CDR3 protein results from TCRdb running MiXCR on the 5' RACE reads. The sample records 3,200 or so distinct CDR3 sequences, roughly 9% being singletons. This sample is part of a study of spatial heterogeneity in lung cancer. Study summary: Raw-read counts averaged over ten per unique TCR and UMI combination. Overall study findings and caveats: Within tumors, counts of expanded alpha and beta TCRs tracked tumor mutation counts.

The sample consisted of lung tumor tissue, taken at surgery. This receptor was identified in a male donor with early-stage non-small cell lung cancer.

CDR3 loop: CASSPTLAGGMETQYF. CDR3 DNA: TGCGCCAGCAGCCCAACCCTAGCGGGAGGGATGGAGACCCAGTACTTC. The chain joins TRBV4-1 to TRBJ2-5, with TRBD2 matching over 12 bases. This CDR3 comprises 16 residues. Germline V CDR1 and CDR2: MGHRA, YSYEKL. Trimming removed 4 bases from V and 5 bases from J; junction bases left unmatched: 8.